This TCR beta chain was documented in a study of spatial heterogeneity in lung cancer. The overall study: The average count in raw reads for each unique TCR and UMI combination exceeded 8.5 appearances.

General study results and limits: Tumor TCRs that were ubiquitous and expanded showed up in blood more at resection than follow-up.

The sample's time point: blood at routine non-recurrence follow-up after resection. Unsorted whole RNA samples from tumor, nontumor lung or frozen PBMC were sequenced. TCRdb redid the calling of the 5' RACE reads with MiXCR, one entry per CDR3 protein. The sample lists about 23,000 distinct CDR3 sequences, 9% to 10% occurring once. This clonotype has a count of ten or more. No antigen is known for it. Sequenced material: PBMCs, taken at follow-up. This TCR was sampled from a male donor with early-stage non-small cell lung cancer.

The CDR3 region has the DNA TGTGCCAGCAGTGAATTCAACTTGTACGAGCAGTACTTC. Translating gives CASSEFNLYEQYF. The genes are TRBV25-1 and TRBJ2-7, with unresolved D. CDR3 length: 13 residues. The germline gives CDR1 MGHDK, CDR2 SYGVNS. The V end was cut by 1 base, the J end by 4 bases, with 8 bases between.